This T cell receptor beta chain emerged from a study of response to subunit inactivated influenza vaccine. TCRdb itself ran the RT-PCR reads through MiXCR, one entry per CDR3 protein. This table has 650,000 to 700,000 distinct CDR3 sequences, less than 20% appearing once. Study-level points and caveats: That few new T cells are recruited by each seasonal influenza vaccination was the authors' suggestion.

A word on this clonotype: Its antigen is not known.

CDR1 and CDR2 (germline): SEHNR, FQNEAQ (reference sequence). This CDR3 is built from 16 residues. The V gene lost 5 bases and the J gene lost 4 bases, with 18 bases spanning the gap. The sequence derives from a man aged 45-65 years who received an inactivated influenza vaccine. The V and J genes are TRBV7-9 and TRBJ2-1, with D tentatively TRBD2 (7 bases). Sequenced here: PBMCs from blood, sampled less than 13 days after vaccination. CDR3 bases: TGTGCCAGCAGCACCCGAGGAGGGGGGGTGTACAATGAGCAGTTCTTC. This gives the protein CASSTRGGGVYNEQFF.